This section outlines one T cell receptor (beta chain) sequence together with its context. Its specificity is unknown. Conversion of TCR transcripts into cDNA relied on 5'RACE template switching, which added a universal primer site and UMIs. One entry per CDR3 protein, called by TCRdb with MiXCR from the 5' RACE reads. The table lists about 550,000 distinct CDR3 sequences, 19% of them singletons, with about 13% in the top ten. The data are from a study of T cells after yellow fever vaccination. Study overall: Preparation of the low-cell-number fractions used SMART-Seq v4 Ultra Low Input. Study conclusions and caveats: Subsequent to the booster, the majority of primary-vaccination clones reappeared (around 96% CD4, 88% CD8). Few clonotypes appeared in both CD4 and CD8 compartments.

V dropped 4 bases and J dropped 4; count of bases not matched to a gene: 8. CDR3 size: 16 residues. This specimen consisted of PBMCs, obtained 15 days after the yellow fever booster vaccination. The rearrangement joins TRBV12-3 or TRBV12-4 to TRBJ2-2; 8 bases match TRBD1. The clonotype comes from a man younger than 40 who received the YFV17D yellow fever vaccine. CDR3 amino acids: CASSSGQGAGTGELFF. The DNA of the CDR3 is TGTGCCAGCAGTTCCGGGCAGGGGGCGGGCACCGGGGAGCTGTTTTTT.